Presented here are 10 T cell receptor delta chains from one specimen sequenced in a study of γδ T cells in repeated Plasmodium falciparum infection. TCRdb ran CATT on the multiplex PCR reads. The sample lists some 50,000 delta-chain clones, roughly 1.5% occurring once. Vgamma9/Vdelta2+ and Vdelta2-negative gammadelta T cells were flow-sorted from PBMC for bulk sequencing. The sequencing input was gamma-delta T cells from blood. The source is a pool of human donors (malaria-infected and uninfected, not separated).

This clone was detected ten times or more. CDR3: CALGELPGLLGDNDKLIF. The DNA of the CDR3 is TGTGCTCTTGGGGAACTCCCGGGGCTACTGGGGGACAACGATAAACTCATCTTT. The chain employs TRDV1 and TRDJ1; 9 bases align to TRDD3. The CDR3 extends over 18 amino acids. Germline CDR1 TSWWSYY, CDR2 QGS. With 0 bases clipped from V and 4 bases from J, the junction kept 12 bases outside the gene matches.

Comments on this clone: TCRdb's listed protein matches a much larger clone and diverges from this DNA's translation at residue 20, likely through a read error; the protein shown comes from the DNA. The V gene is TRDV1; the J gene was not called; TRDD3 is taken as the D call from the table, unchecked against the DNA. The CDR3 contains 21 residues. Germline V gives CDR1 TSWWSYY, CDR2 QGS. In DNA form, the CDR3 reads TGTGCTCTTGGGGCCTGGAATTTCTACGACCCTCCTGACTGGGGGACCGATAAACTCACCTTT. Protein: CALGAWNFYDPPDWGTDKLTF.

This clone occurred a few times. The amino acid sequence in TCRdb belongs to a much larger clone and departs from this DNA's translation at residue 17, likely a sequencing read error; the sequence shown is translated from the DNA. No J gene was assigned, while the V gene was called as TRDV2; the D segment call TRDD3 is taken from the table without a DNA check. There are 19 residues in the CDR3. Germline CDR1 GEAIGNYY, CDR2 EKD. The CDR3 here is CACDTVLTWGNENTDKPIF. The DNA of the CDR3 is TGTGCCTGTGACACCGTCTTAACCTGGGGGAATGAAAACACCGATAAACCCATCTTT.

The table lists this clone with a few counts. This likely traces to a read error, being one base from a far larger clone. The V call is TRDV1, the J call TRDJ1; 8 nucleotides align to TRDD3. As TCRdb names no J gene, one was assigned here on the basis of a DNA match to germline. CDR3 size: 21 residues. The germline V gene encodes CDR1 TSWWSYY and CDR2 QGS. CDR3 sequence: CAHGELTFGRLLGAYTDKLIF. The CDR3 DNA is TGTGCTCATGGGGAACTAACCTTCGGCCGACTACTGGGGGCGTACACCGATAAACTCATCTTT.

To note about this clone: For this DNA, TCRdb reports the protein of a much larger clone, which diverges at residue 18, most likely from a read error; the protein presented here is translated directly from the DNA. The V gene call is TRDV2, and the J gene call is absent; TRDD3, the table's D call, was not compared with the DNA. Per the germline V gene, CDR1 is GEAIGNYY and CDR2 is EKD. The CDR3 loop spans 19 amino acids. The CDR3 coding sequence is TGTGCCTGTGACACTCATGTGCCGACTGGGGGATTGTACACCGATAAACTCACCTTT. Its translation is CACDTHVPTGGLYTDKLTF.

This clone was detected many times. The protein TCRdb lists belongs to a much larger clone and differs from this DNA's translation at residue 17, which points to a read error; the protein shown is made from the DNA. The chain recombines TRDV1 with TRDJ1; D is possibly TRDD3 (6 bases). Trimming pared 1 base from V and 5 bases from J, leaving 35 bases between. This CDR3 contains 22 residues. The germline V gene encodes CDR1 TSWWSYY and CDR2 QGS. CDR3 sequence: CALGEPPRGRGRSGAVMDKLIF. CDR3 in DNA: TGTGCTCTTGGGGAACCCCCGCGGGGTCGGGGGCGTTCTGGGGCTGTCATGGATAAACTCATCTTT.

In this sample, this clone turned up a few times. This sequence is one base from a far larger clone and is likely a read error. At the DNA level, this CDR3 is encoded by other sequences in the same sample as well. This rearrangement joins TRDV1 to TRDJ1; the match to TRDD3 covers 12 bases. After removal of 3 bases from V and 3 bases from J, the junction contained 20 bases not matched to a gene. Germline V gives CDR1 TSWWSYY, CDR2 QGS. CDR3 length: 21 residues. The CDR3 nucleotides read TGTGCTCTTGGGGACCGGCCCTCTCGCCACTGGGGGATACCCATGGCCGATAAACTCATCTTT. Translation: CALGDRPSRHWGIPMADKLIF.

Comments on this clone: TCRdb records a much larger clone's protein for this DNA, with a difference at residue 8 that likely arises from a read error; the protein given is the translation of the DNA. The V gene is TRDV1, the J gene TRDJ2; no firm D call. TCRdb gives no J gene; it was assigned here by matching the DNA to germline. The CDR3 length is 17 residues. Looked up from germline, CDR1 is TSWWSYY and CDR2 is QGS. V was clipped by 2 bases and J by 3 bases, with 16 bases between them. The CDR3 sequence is CALGEVVPDPVTAQLFF. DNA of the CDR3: TGTGCTCTTGGGGAAGTAGTACCGGATCCAGTGACAGCACAACTCTTCTTT.

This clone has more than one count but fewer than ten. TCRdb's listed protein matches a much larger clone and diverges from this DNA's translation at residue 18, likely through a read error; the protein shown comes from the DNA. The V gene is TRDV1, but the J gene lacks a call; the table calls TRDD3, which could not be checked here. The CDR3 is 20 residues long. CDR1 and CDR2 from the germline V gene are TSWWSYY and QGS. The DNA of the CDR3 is TGTGCTCTTGGGGAAGTTCCGGCTGGGGGTCTACGCCCTTACACCGATAAACCCATCTTT. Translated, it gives CALGEVPAGGLRPYTDKPIF.

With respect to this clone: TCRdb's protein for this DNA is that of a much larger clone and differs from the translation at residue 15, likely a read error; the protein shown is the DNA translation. DNA for the CDR3: TGTGCTCTTGGGACTTCTACAAACTGGGAGAACACCGATAAACCCATCTTT. This sequence encodes CALGTSTNWENTDKPIF. A V gene of TRDV1 was called, but no J gene was assigned; the tabulated D call, TRDD3, remains unverified against the DNA. The CDR3 length is 17 residues. Germline loops: CDR1 TSWWSYY, CDR2 QGS.